This TCR beta chain was observed in a study of graft-versus-host responses after intestinal transplantation. As to this clone: Its antigen is as yet unknown.

TCRdb keeps only in-frame clones here, not all; method: immunoSEQ multiplex PCR. The data hold 85,000 to 110,000 clones, with 90% to 95% observed a single time. The specimen comprised unstimulated CD8+ T cells sorted from spleen or lymph node cells, sampled before intestinal transplant. This sequence was found in a human donor who received an intestinal transplant.

The CDR3 region has the DNA TGTGCCAGCTCCGGGACAGGGGGCCACACAGATACGCAGTATTTT. Protein: CASSGTGGHTDTQYF. The rearrangement links TRBV18 to TRBJ2-3, with TRBD1 matching over 12 bases. The CDR3 sequence is 15 residues long. The J segment lost 2 bases and the V segment lost 6 bases, leaving 3 bases of the junction unmatched. Germline-derived CDR1 and CDR2 are KGHSH and LQKENI.